The next 3 T cell receptor beta chains were all read from a single sample in a study of CXCR3-negative and CXCR3-positive naive CD8 T cells. 5' RACE that incorporated UMI labels was used to prepare the TRB cDNA libraries. Each CDR3 protein gets one entry in TCRdb, which reprocessed the 5' RACE reads and gives no DNA. The sample yields 20,000 to 30,000 distinct CDR3 sequences, of which the top ten take up around 2.8%. The sample taken for sequencing was naive CXCR3- CD8+ T cells from blood. As to subset: CD45RO-CCR7+CD27+CD95- naive CD8+ T cells lacking CXCR3 (TNR3-). Receptors were obtained from a human donor in good health. Some clones in this sample may be carry-over from other donors' samples.

This rearrangement joins TRBV6-1 to TRBJ1-1. The length of the CDR3 is 17 residues. Germline assignment: CDR1 MNHNS and CDR2 SASEGT. The CDR3 protein is CASSEMGGEQLNTEAFF.

The CDR3 spells CSVEVLGGEQYF. The gene calls are TRBV29-1 and TRBJ2-7; TCRdb calls TRBD1, which cannot be checked without DNA. The CDR3 runs to 12 residues. CDR1 is SQVTM, CDR2 ANQGSEA, per germline.

The chain uses TRBV20-1 and TRBJ1-2; without DNA, the TCRdb call of TRBD1 cannot be checked. Germline CDR1 and CDR2: DFQATT and SNEGSKA (reference sequence). The CDR3 spans 13 residues. The CDR3 reads CSTPAGTGIGYTF.